The following is a T cell receptor (beta chain) sequence with its context. These data come from a study of control samples from healthy donors and cancer patients. Data came from immunoSEQ multiplex PCR; TCRdb stores just in-frame clones and leaves some out. There are 90,000 to 150,000 clones in the sample; roughly 88% occur only once, and roughly 3.4% lies in the top ten. V dropped 6 bases and J dropped 0 bases, with 7 bases sitting between them. This CDR3 is built from 14 residues. Per the germline V gene, CDR1 is KGHDR and CDR2 is SFDVKD. The TCR comes from a man in his forties or fifties in good health. This chain connects TRBV24-1 to TRBJ2-2, with D unclear. The specimen was blood. The CDR3 nucleotides are TGTGCCACCAGTACACATACGAACACCGGGGAGCTGTTTTTT. It is translated as CATSTHTNTGELFF.